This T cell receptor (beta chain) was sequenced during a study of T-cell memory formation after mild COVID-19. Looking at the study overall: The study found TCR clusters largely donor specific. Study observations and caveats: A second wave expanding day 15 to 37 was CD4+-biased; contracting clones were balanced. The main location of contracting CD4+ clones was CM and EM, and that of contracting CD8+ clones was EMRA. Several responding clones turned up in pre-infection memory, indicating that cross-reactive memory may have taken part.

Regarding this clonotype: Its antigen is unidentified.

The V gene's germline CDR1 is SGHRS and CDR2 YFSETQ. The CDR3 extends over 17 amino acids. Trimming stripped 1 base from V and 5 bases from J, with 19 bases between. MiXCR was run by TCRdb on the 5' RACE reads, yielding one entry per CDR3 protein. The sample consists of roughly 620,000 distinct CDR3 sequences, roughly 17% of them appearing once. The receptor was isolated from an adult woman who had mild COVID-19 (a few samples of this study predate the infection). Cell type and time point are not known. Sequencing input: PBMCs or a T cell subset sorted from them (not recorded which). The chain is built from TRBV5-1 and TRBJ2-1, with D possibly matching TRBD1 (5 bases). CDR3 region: CASSLSSLGQLNNEQFF. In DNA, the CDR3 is TGCGCCAGCAGCTTGAGTTCTCTAGGACAATTGAACAATGAGCAGTTCTTC.